These 13 T cell receptor beta chains were all obtained from the same sample, sequenced in a study of T-cell memory formation after mild COVID-19. A single record per CDR3 protein comes from TCRdb applying MiXCR to the 5' RACE reads. The sample shows about 400,000 distinct CDR3 sequences, 20% to 30% of them seen only once. The sample taken for sequencing was PBMCs or a T cell subset sorted from them (not recorded which). Receptors originate from an adult woman who had mild COVID-19 (a few samples of this study predate the infection). Cell type and time point are not known.

The chain employs TRBV20-1 and TRBJ1-4; D unclear. This CDR3 is 15 amino acids long. Trimming took 5 bases from V and 0 from J, leaving 13 bases between them. CDR1 DFQATT and CDR2 SNEGSKA come from the germline V gene (reference sequence). The CDR3 DNA reads as TGCAGTGCTGATTGGGCCTACGCAACTAATGAAAAACTGTTTTTT. Amino acid sequence: CSADWAYATNEKLFF.

This clonotype was detected only a few times. CDR3 bases: TGTGCCAGCAGCTTACCGGGACAGTACTCCTACGAGCAGTACTTC. It is translated as CASSLPGQYSYEQYF. The V call is TRBV11-2, the J call TRBJ2-7; 7 bases agree with TRBD1. The germline gives CDR1 SGHAT, CDR2 FQNNGV. Trimming took 2 bases from V and 0 from J; bases not matched to a gene: 4. The CDR3 length is 15 residues.

This clonotype was picked up a small number of times. The CDR3 spells CASTGPDGITTDTQYF. Written as DNA, the CDR3 is TGCGCCAGCACTGGACCCGACGGAATTACGACAGATACGCAGTATTTT. The chain couples TRBV5-1 to TRBJ2-3; D remains ambiguous. CDR1 and CDR2 (germline): SGHRS, YFSETQ. The CDR3 totals 16 residues. Trimming took off 6 bases at V and 3 bases at J, with 20 bases between the two ends.

The chain employs TRBV20-1 and TRBJ2-1; D is possibly TRBD1 (5 bases). In germline, CDR1 is DFQATT, CDR2 SNEGSKA (reference sequence). The CDR3 length is 14 residues. Between the trimmed V and J ends, which lost 6 bases and 8 bases, there was a span of 20 bases. The CDR3 protein is CSAPGQGYIHEQFF. In DNA form, the CDR3 reads TGCAGTGCCCCTGGGCAGGGTTACATCCATGAGCAGTTCTTC.

CDR3 sequence reads: CASSRSGTRTTDTQYF. In DNA, the CDR3 is TGTGCCAGCAGCCGTTCCGGGACTAGGACTACAGATACGCAGTATTTT. The rearrangement links TRBV7-2 to TRBJ2-3, with TRBD2 identical over 8 bases. There are 16 residues in the CDR3. The V gene's germline CDR1 is SGHTA and CDR2 FQGNSA. The V segment lost 5 bases and the J segment 3 bases; nucleotides outside the gene matches: 10.

This chain connects TRBV12-3 or TRBV12-4 to TRBJ2-3, with 8 bases identical to TRBD1. The trim removed 5 bases at V and 0 bases at J, leaving 7 bases unmatched. CDR3 length: 16 amino acids. The CDR3 nucleotides are TGTGCCAGCAGTCAGGGGGCCGCGTTAAGCACAGATACGCAGTATTTT. Protein: CASSQGAALSTDTQYF.

The chain links TRBV12-3 or TRBV12-4 to TRBJ2-5; 15 nucleotides line up with TRBD2. J was trimmed by 4 bases and V by 0 bases; bases with no gene match: 6. This CDR3 contains 18 residues. CDR3 sequence (DNA): TGTGCCAGCAGTTTAGCTGGACTAGCGGGGGGGCAGCGAGAGACCCAGTACTTC. Residues: CASSLAGLAGGQRETQYF.

This clonotype was observed a few times. The V gene is TRBV7-9, the J gene TRBJ2-3, with 7 bases identical to TRBD1. CDR1 is SEHNR and CDR2 is FQNEAQ in the germline V gene (reference sequence). Trimming removed 5 bases from V and 0 bases from J; junction bases left unmatched: 8. The CDR3 has 16 amino acids. CDR3 nucleotides: TGTGCCAGCAGCCCCGGGACAGAGACTAGCACAGATACGCAGTATTTT. Its protein product is CASSPGTETSTDTQYF. The variable domain in full, completed from reference TRBV7-9 and TRBJ2-3, reads DTGVSQNPRHKITKRGQNVTFRCDPISEHNRLYWYRQTLGQGPEFLTYFQNEAQLEKSRLLSDRFSAERPKGSFSTLEIQRTEQGDSAMYLCASSPGTETSTDTQYFGPGTRLTVL.

The sample holds a few counts of this clonotype. The gene calls are TRBV10-3 and TRBJ1-1; 9 bases are shared with TRBD1. The germline V gene has CDR1 ENHRY and CDR2 SYGVKD. This CDR3 comprises 17 residues. J gave up 5 bases and V 0 bases, and 10 bases lay outside the gene matches. CDR3 region: CAISESGDRASRTEAFF. Written as DNA, the CDR3 is TGTGCCATCAGTGAGTCGGGGGACAGGGCAAGTCGAACTGAAGCTTTCTTT.

The V and J genes are TRBV12-3 or TRBV12-4 and TRBJ1-4; 7 bases line up with TRBD1. The CDR3 covers 14 residues. With 6 bases clipped from V and 7 bases from J, the junction kept 8 bases outside the gene matches. The CDR3 spells CASRGDSQGEKLFF. DNA of the CDR3: TGTGCCAGCAGGGGGGACAGCCAAGGTGAAAAACTGTTTTTT.

This clonotype was seen a handful of times. The chain couples TRBV9 to TRBJ2-2; D gene unclear. There are 14 residues in the CDR3. Per germline, CDR1 SGDLS and CDR2 YYNGEE. Trimming cost V 4 bases and J 3 bases, with 10 bases left between them. The CDR3 loop is CASSPGPYTGELFF. CDR3 in DNA: TGTGCCAGCAGCCCCGGACCGTACACCGGGGAGCTGTTTTTT.

This chain joins TRBV4-2 and TRBJ2-3, with 11 bases fitting TRBD2. CDR1 and CDR2 from the germline V gene are LGHNA and YNFKEQ. V gave up 1 base and J gave up 6 bases; unmatched junction bases: 12. The CDR3 loop spans 18 amino acids. The CDR3 nucleotides read TGTGCCAGCAGCCAAGTTTTAGTACTAGCGGGAGCGAGGGATACGCAGTATTTT. It encodes CASSQVLVLAGARDTQYF.

The chain joins TRBV20-1 to TRBJ1-6; D may be TRBD1 (5 bases). This CDR3 comprises 16 residues. V lost 1 base, J lost 8 bases, and 18 bases lay in between. Germline CDR1 and CDR2: DFQATT and SNEGSKA (reference sequence). The CDR3 DNA reads as TGCAGTGCTAGAGTGGCATTGGCCAGGGACGATTCACCCCTCCACTTT. Its protein product is CSARVALARDDSPLHF.